This entry describes one T cell receptor beta chain. Germline V gene data show CDR1 as MDHEN and CDR2 as SYDVKM. J gave up 1 base and V 8 bases, and 3 bases lay outside the gene matches. The CDR3 is 14 amino acids. This record belongs to a study of blood T cell repertoires in COVID-19. Profiling relied on immunoSEQ multiplex PCR, and the TCRdb table lists in-frame clones only, not all of them. The sample lists 250,000 or so clones, around 82% seen once, with 3.4% in the top ten. The rearrangement joins TRBV28 to TRBJ2-7; the match to TRBD2 covers 12 bases. Sequenced sample: PBMCs or T cells enriched from blood (not recorded which). The receptor was isolated from a man aged 50 or older who had recovered from COVID-19. The CDR3 nucleotides are TGTGCCAGCGGGCTAGCGGGAGGGTCCTACGAGCAGTACTTC. It is translated as CASGLAGGSYEQYF.